This T cell receptor (beta chain) was documented in a study of shared clonotypes between healthy human individuals. CDR3 length: 15 residues. Germline assignment: CDR1 SNHLY and CDR2 FYNNEI. Trimming pared 7 bases from V and 2 bases from J, leaving 14 bases between. Data came from immunoSEQ multiplex PCR; TCRdb stores just in-frame clones and leaves some out. The sample has roughly 170,000 clones, 66% seen once. This chain connects TRBV2 to TRBJ2-2; unclear D gene. This TCR derives from a man aged 30 to 39 in good health. The sample comprised memory CD4+ T cells sorted from blood. The sample's subset: CD45RA-negative fraction. The CDR3 is CASTFTKGNTGELFF. CDR3 DNA sequence: TGTGCCAGCACCTTCACAAAGGGCAACACCGGGGAGCTGTTTTTT.